The 28 T cell receptor beta chains below come from one sample, sequenced in a study of control samples from healthy donors and cancer patients. Sequencing was performed with immunoSEQ multiplex PCR; in TCRdb, only in-frame clones are kept and a portion is missing. The sample lists 100,000 to 150,000 clones; around 90% were seen once. The sequenced sample consisted of blood. The receptor source for this set is a man aged 18 to 29 in good health.

V usage is TRBV2 and J usage is TRBJ1-2, with TRBD1 matching 7 bases. The V gene's germline CDR1 is SNHLY and CDR2 FYNNEI. This CDR3 contains 13 residues. V lost 4 bases and J lost 9; bases outside the gene matches: 8. The CDR3 sequence is CASSVRDRDSYTF. The CDR3 DNA reads as TGTGCCAGCAGTGTGAGGGACAGAGACAGCTACACCTTC. The complete variable domain, with remaining parts taken from reference TRBV2 and TRBJ1-2, reads EPEVTQTPSHQVTQMGQEVILRCVPISNHLYFYWYRQILGQKVEFLVSFYNNEISEKSEIFDDQFSVERPDGSNFTLKIRSTKLEDSAMYFCASSVRDRDSYTFGSGTRLTVV.

The J gene is TRBJ1-4, the V gene TRBV6-6; D gene unclear. Germline loops: CDR1 MNHNY, CDR2 SVGAGI (reference sequence). The CDR3 is made up of 12 amino acids. V gave up 7 bases and J gave up 3 bases, with 6 bases separating them. CDR3 in DNA: TGTGCCAGCAATTCGGCTAATGAAAAACTGTTTTTT. As protein: CASNSANEKLFF.

V and J are TRBV5-4 and TRBJ2-5, with D perhaps matching TRBD1 (6 bases). The ends were cut back, 4 bases at V and 4 bases at J, with 11 bases in the middle. The CDR3 is 13 residues long. Per the germline V gene, CDR1 is SGHNT and CDR2 is YYREEE (reference sequence). Written as DNA, the CDR3 is TGTGCCAGCAGCCGGGGACAAGGAGAGACCCAGTACTTC. It encodes CASSRGQGETQYF.

The chain joins TRBV6-6 to TRBJ2-7; a possible D gene is TRBD2 (5 bases). The CDR3 is made up of 12 amino acids. Germline V lookup: CDR1 MNHNY, CDR2 SVGAGI (reference sequence). V was clipped by 4 bases and J by 7 bases, with 11 bases between them. The CDR3 DNA reads TGTGCCAGCAGTTCCCACGGGGAAGAGCAGTACTTC. Encoded protein: CASSSHGEEQYF.

This clone was seen once. The CDR3 sequence is CASSQAHEAFF. CDR3 DNA sequence: TGTGCCAGCAGCCAGGCGCATGAAGCTTTCTTT. V usage is TRBV12-3 or TRBV12-4 and J usage is TRBJ1-1; no clear D gene. The CDR3 contains 11 residues. Trimming cost V 6 bases and J 7 bases, with 9 bases left between them.

This clone has a handful of counts. The chain employs TRBV19 and TRBJ1-6, with TRBD1 matching over 7 bases. Germline V CDR1 and CDR2: LNHDA, SQIVND (reference sequence). The junction had 11 bases not matched to a gene; V was cut back by 3 bases and J by 12 bases. The CDR3 runs 15 residues. The CDR3 DNA sequence: TGTGCCAGTAGTATGTCTTGGACAGGAGGTTTACCCCTCCACTTT. Translating gives CASSMSWTGGLPLHF.

The chain employs TRBV6-6 and TRBJ1-5; tentative D call: TRBD1 (5 bases). Per the germline V gene, CDR1 is MNHNY and CDR2 is SVGAGI (reference sequence). The CDR3 is 16 residues long. V was shortened by 6 bases and J by 0 bases, with 15 bases between the two germline ends. DNA of the CDR3: TGTGCCAGCAGCAGCCCCGACAGCACTAGCAATCAGCCCCAGCATTTT. It yields the protein CASSSPDSTSNQPQHF.

This clone was seen a few times. The rearrangement uses TRBV6-1 and TRBJ2-7; no firm D call. With 1 base removed from V and 1 base from J, the gap between germline ends came to 14 bases. Germline CDR1 reads MNHNS; CDR2 reads SASEGT. CDR3 length: 16 amino acids. The CDR3 DNA reads as TGTGCCAGCAGTGAAGGCGCAGACACTCCGTCCTACGAGCAGTACTTC. It codes for CASSEGADTPSYEQYF.

The chain recombines TRBV10-3 with TRBJ2-2, with D perhaps matching TRBD2 (5 bases). Germline assignment: CDR1 ENHRY and CDR2 SYGVKD. V lost 2 bases and J 3 bases, leaving 7 bases between the germline ends. This CDR3 spans 14 amino acids. CDR3 coding DNA: TGTGCCATCAGTGAGGAGGGCCACACCGGGGAGCTGTTTTTT. Translation gives CAISEEGHTGELFF.

V usage is TRBV10-3 and J usage is TRBJ1-6, with TRBD1 matching 7 bases. This CDR3 has 16 amino acids. J lost 6 bases, V lost 4 bases, and 9 bases had no gene match. Per germline, CDR1 ENHRY and CDR2 SYGVKD. The CDR3 spells CAISGQGDLGNSPLHF. In nucleotides, the CDR3 is TGTGCCATCAGTGGACAGGGTGACTTGGGTAATTCACCCCTCCACTTT.

Only a few counts were recorded for this clone. This rearrangement joins TRBV29-1 to TRBJ1-1; D unresolved. The CDR3 spans 12 residues. Trimming removed 4 bases at V and 1 base at J, with 7 bases between. Germline V CDR1 and CDR2: SQVTM, ANQGSEA. In nucleotides, the CDR3 is TGCAGCGTTGGAGGCCAGAACACTGAAGCTTTCTTT. Protein sequence: CSVGGQNTEAFF.

The chain combines TRBV27 with TRBJ1-4, with TRBD1 as a possible D gene (6 bases). Trimming removed 6 bases from V and 0 bases from J, with 8 bases in between. The germline V gene encodes CDR1 MNHEY and CDR2 SMNVEV (reference sequence). The CDR3 has 14 residues. CDR3 in amino acids: CASRDSATNEKLFF. For the CDR3, the DNA is TGTGCCAGCAGGGACAGTGCAACTAATGAAAAACTGTTTTTT.

This chain joins TRBV6-2 or TRBV6-3 and TRBJ1-2; TRBD1 matches at 7 bases. The germline CDR1 and CDR2 sequences are MNHEY and SVGEGT. The CDR3 has 12 residues. With 2 bases clipped from V and 7 bases from J, the junction kept 1 base outside the gene matches. Written as DNA, the CDR3 is TGTGCCAGCAGTTACAGGGGGCCTGGCTACACCTTC. Its translation is CASSYRGPGYTF.

The V gene is TRBV6-5, the J gene TRBJ1-4; 7 bases are shared with TRBD1. This CDR3 is built from 15 residues. V dropped 4 bases and J dropped 3; count of bases not matched to a gene: 5. Germline V CDR1 and CDR2: MNHEY, SVGAGI. In DNA form, the CDR3 reads TGTGCCAGCAGTTCCCCCGGGACAGCTAATGAAAAACTGTTTTTT. This gives the protein CASSSPGTANEKLFF.

This chain connects TRBV5-6 to TRBJ1-2, with 8 bases aligning to TRBD1. The V gene end was trimmed by 0 bases and the J gene end by 3 bases; junction bases not matched to a gene: 1. Germline values: CDR1 SGHDT, CDR2 YYEEEE. There are 14 residues in the CDR3. In nucleotides, the CDR3 is TGTGCCAGCAGCTTGGAGGACAGGGACTATGGCTACACCTTC. Protein: CASSLEDRDYGYTF.

The rearrangement uses TRBV4-1 and TRBJ1-5; D possibly corresponds to TRBD1 (6 bases). CDR1 is MGHRA, CDR2 YSYEKL, per germline. The CDR3 runs to 16 residues. V shed 0 bases and J shed 3 bases, with 12 bases lying between them. The CDR3 DNA reads TGCGCCAGCAGCCAAGACAGGGGATGGAACAATCAGCCCCAGCATTTT. As protein: CASSQDRGWNNQPQHF.

The V and J genes are TRBV5-1 and TRBJ1-1; 7 bases map to TRBD1. This CDR3 region has 14 residues. Trimming took 4 bases from V and 3 from J; bases not matched to a gene: 6. Germline CDR1 reads SGHRS; CDR2 reads YFSETQ. The DNA for the CDR3 is TGCGCCAGCAGCCTATCAGGGGGGGACACTGAAGCTTTCTTT. Translated: CASSLSGGDTEAFF.

The sample holds one count of this clone. This sequence joins TRBV30 and TRBJ1-5; D uncertain. The CDR3 is 17 amino acids. Looked up from germline, CDR1 is GTSNPN and CDR2 is SVGIG (reference sequence). V was clipped by 2 bases and J by 0 bases, with 17 bases between them. The CDR3 DNA is TGTGCCTGGAGTCCGTCATCGGGGAAGCATAGCAATCAGCCCCAGCATTTT. This gives the protein CAWSPSSGKHSNQPQHF.

This clone has only one observation. The chain joins TRBV5-4 to TRBJ1-6; TRBD1 aligns across 7 bases. Per the germline V gene, CDR1 is SGHNT and CDR2 is YYREEE (reference sequence). CDR3 length: 14 residues. With V trimmed by 1 base and J by 7 bases, 2 bases remained unmatched. As DNA, the CDR3 is TGTGCCAGCAGCTTGACAGGGGAAAATTCACCCCTCCACTTT. As protein: CASSLTGENSPLHF.

The chain combines TRBV7-9 with TRBJ2-1; D remains ambiguous. The CDR3 runs to 12 residues. The V gene lost 5 bases and the J gene lost 9 bases, with 11 bases spanning the gap. Germline V gives CDR1 SEHNR, CDR2 FQNEAQ (reference sequence). In DNA form, the CDR3 reads TGTGCCAGCAGCCACGAATCGGGTGAGCAGTTCTTC. The encoded protein is CASSHESGEQFF.

The chain combines TRBV7-3 with TRBJ2-6, with 11 bases matching TRBD1. Germline CDR1 reads SGHTA; CDR2 reads FQGTGA. V shed 2 bases, J shed 2 bases, and the junction held 5 bases outside the gene matches. The CDR3 runs to 18 residues. CDR3 bases: TGTGCCAGCAGCTTAGTTTGGACAGGGGGCACTGGGGCCAACGTCCTGACTTTC. It translates to CASSLVWTGGTGANVLTF.

This rearrangement joins TRBV5-1 to TRBJ2-3; the D gene could be TRBD1 or TRBD2 (5 bases each). The CDR3 runs to 15 residues. Deletions cut 1 base from V and 6 bases from J, with 15 bases between. From germline, CDR1 is SGHRS and CDR2 YFSETQ. The chain's CDR3 is CASSLRGDPHDTQYF. The CDR3 DNA reads TGCGCCAGCAGCTTGAGAGGGGATCCACACGATACGCAGTATTTT.

This chain links TRBV19 with TRBJ1-5; D remains unclear. This CDR3 has 15 amino acids. Germline values: CDR1 LNHDA, CDR2 SQIVND (reference sequence). V was clipped by 3 bases and J by 4 bases, with 13 bases between them. The CDR3 region has the DNA TGTGCCAGTAGTATTGCGCAGGCGGTGAATCAGCCCCAGCATTTT. Translated: CASSIAQAVNQPQHF.

This chain joins TRBV9 and TRBJ1-3; D not resolved. This CDR3 has 15 residues. V was pared by 3 bases and J by 8 bases, with 18 bases between. CDR1 SGDLS and CDR2 YYNGEE come from the germline V gene. CDR3 region: CASSADPAFGDTIYF. The CDR3 DNA reads TGTGCCAGCAGCGCCGACCCGGCGTTCGGAGACACCATATATTTT.

The chain couples TRBV19 to TRBJ2-1; D is ambiguous. CDR3 size: 13 residues. The V end lost 1 base, the J end lost 4 bases, and 5 bases lay between the germline ends. Looked up from germline, CDR1 is LNHDA and CDR2 is SQIVND (reference sequence). The CDR3 protein is CASSIAEYNEQFF. CDR3 DNA: TGTGCCAGTAGTATAGCAGAATACAATGAGCAGTTCTTC.

The V and J genes are TRBV4-1 and TRBJ2-2; a possible D gene is TRBD1 (6 bases). This CDR3 comprises 16 residues. V dropped 4 bases and J dropped 6 bases, with 18 bases sitting between them. Germline CDR1 MGHRA, CDR2 YSYEKL. In nucleotides, the CDR3 is TGCGCCAGCAGCCGCCCCTGGACAGCTGGTTCCGGGGAGCTGTTTTTT. Translating it yields CASSRPWTAGSGELFF.

The chain employs TRBV6-1 and TRBJ2-1; tentatively, D is TRBD2 (7 bases). Germline assignment: CDR1 MNHNS and CDR2 SASEGT. The CDR3 runs to 17 residues. The germline V and J ends were trimmed by 0 bases and 5 bases, with 17 bases remaining between them. In DNA form, the CDR3 reads TGTGCCAGCAGTGAAGCGGCTCGGGGGGCGTACAACAATGAGCAGTTCTTC. This encodes CASSEAARGAYNNEQFF.

The chain joins TRBV6-5 to TRBJ1-2; D not certain. The CDR3 loop spans 11 amino acids. Germline CDR1 and CDR2: MNHEY and SVGAGI. Deletions cut 2 bases from V and 7 bases from J, with 5 bases between. CDR3 loop: CASSYGSGYTF. DNA of the CDR3: TGTGCCAGCAGTTACGGAAGTGGCTACACCTTC.